This T cell receptor beta chain was sequenced during a study of T-cell memory formation after mild COVID-19. 5'RACE with constant-segment primers built TCRalpha and TCRbeta cDNA libraries with UMIs. TCRdb ran MiXCR on the 5' RACE reads and lists one entry per CDR3 protein. The table has a few hundred thousand distinct CDR3 sequences, 25% to 30% seen once. Looked up from germline, CDR1 is LGHDT and CDR2 is YNNKEL (reference sequence). The germline V and J ends were trimmed by 4 bases and 3 bases, with 13 bases remaining between them. The CDR3 covers 14 residues. The sequencing input was PBMCs or a T cell subset sorted from them (not recorded which). The source is an adult woman who had mild COVID-19 (a few samples of this study predate the infection). Cell type and time point are not known. This chain links TRBV3-1 with TRBJ2-7; possibly TRBD1 for D (6 bases). The CDR3 sequence: CASSPVYRDYEQYF. CDR3 sequence (DNA): TGTGCCAGCAGCCCGGTCTACAGGGACTACGAGCAGTACTTC.